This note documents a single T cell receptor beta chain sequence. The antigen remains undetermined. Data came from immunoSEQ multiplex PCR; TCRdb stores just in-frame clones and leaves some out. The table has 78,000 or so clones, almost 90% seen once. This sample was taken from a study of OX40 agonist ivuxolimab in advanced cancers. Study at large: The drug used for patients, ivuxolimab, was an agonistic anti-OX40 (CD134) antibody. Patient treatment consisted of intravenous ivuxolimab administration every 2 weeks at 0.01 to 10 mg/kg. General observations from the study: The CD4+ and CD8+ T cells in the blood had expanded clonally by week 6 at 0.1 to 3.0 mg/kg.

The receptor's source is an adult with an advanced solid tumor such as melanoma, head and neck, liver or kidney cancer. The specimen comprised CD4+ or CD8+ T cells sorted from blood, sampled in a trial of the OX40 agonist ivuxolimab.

CDR3 region: CASSLTSGGAKTQYF. The CDR3 DNA reads as TGTGCCAGCAGTCTGACTAGCGGGGGGGCAAAGACCCAGTACTTC. The chain combines TRBV6-6 with TRBJ2-5; 14 nucleotides match TRBD2. The CDR3 is 15 residues long. Germline CDR1 reads MNHNY; CDR2 reads SVGAGI (reference sequence). The J segment lost 6 bases and the V segment lost 5 bases, leaving 5 bases of the junction unmatched.